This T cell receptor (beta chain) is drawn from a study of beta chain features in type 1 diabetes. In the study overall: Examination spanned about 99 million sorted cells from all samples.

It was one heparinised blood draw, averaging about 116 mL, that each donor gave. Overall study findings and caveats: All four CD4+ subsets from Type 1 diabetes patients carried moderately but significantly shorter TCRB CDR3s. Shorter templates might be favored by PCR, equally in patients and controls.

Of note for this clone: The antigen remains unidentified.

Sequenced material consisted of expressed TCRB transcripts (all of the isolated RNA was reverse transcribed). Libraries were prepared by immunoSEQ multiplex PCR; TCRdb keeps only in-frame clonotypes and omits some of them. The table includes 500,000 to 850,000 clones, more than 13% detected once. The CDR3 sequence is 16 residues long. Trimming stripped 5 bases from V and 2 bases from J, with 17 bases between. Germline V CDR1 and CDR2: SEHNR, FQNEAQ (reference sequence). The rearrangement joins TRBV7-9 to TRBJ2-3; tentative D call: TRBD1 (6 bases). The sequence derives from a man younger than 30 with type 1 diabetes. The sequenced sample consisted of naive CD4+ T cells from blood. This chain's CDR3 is CASSPGGGQNTDTQYF. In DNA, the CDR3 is TGTGCCAGCAGCCCAGGCGGCGGACAGAACACAGATACGCAGTATTTT.